This entry lists 28 T cell receptor beta chains sequenced from one sample in a study of blood T cells in healthy people across ages. Combining a sample-barcoded 5' primer with a J-beta primer mix, a second PCR ran for roughly 7 to 12 cycles. TCRdb re-called the 5' RACE reads through MiXCR, storing one row per CDR3 protein. The repertoire consists of about 970,000 distinct CDR3 sequences, with 45% to 60% occurring once and the leading ten covering about 21%. The sequencing sample was made of blood. The receptors were gathered from a woman aged 55-70 years in good health.

This clonotype was seen ten or more times. V and J are TRBV7-2 and TRBJ2-7; D ambiguous. Looked up from germline, CDR1 is SGHTA and CDR2 is FQGNSA. CDR3 length: 12 residues. Trimming removed 2 bases from V and 4 bases from J, with 6 bases in between. CDR3 amino acids: CASSLLGYEQYF. The DNA for the CDR3 is TGTGCCAGCAGCTTACTGGGATACGAGCAGTACTTC.

The CDR3 spells CSVQGASGYTF. The CDR3 DNA is TGCAGCGTACAGGGGGCATCCGGCTACACCTTC. The chain couples TRBV29-1 to TRBJ1-2; 9 nucleotides line up with TRBD1. The CDR3 totals 11 residues. Germline lookup yields CDR1 SQVTM and CDR2 ANQGSEA. V lost 6 bases to trimming and J lost 8 bases; unmatched junction nucleotides: 4.

V gene TRBV4-2 combines with J gene TRBJ2-2; 8 bases agree with TRBD2. The CDR3 has 17 residues. The germline V gene encodes CDR1 LGHNA and CDR2 YNFKEQ. The junction had 10 bases not matched to a gene; V was cut back by 1 base and J by 6 bases. The DNA for the CDR3 is TGTGCCAGCAGCCAAGCCGCCGGGACTAGGTTCGCCGGGGAGCTGTTTTTT. Translation: CASSQAAGTRFAGELFF.

The J gene is TRBJ2-4, the V gene TRBV28; no definite D call. This CDR3 region has 11 residues. CDR1 and CDR2 (germline): MDHEN, SYDVKM. The ends were cut back, 6 bases at V and 8 bases at J, with 8 bases in the middle. The CDR3 DNA reads as TGTGCCAGCAGGGGGTTGGACATTCAGTACTTC. Amino acid sequence: CASRGLDIQYF.

The J gene is TRBJ2-7, the V gene TRBV5-1; TRBD2 agrees at 12 bases. CDR3 length equals 16 residues. The ends lost 1 base at V and 3 bases at J; junction bases unmatched: 5. Germline CDR1 SGHRS, CDR2 YFSETQ. The CDR3 region has the DNA TGCGCCAGCAGCTTGACTAGCGGGAGGACCTACTACGAGCAGTACTTC. Protein product: CASSLTSGRTYYEQYF.

The rearrangement links TRBV20-1 to TRBJ2-7; a possible D gene is TRBD1 (6 bases). Trimming pared 1 base from V and 4 bases from J, leaving 11 bases between. Germline assignment: CDR1 DFQATT and CDR2 SNEGSKA (reference sequence). This CDR3 comprises 13 residues. CDR3 in DNA: TGCAGTGCTAGAGTCACAGGGCGGTACGAGCAGTACTTC. It yields the protein CSARVTGRYEQYF.

This chain connects TRBV27 to TRBJ1-2; 7 bases agree with TRBD1. Looked up from germline, CDR1 is MNHEY and CDR2 is SMNVEV (reference sequence). This CDR3 has 13 amino acids. After removal of 4 bases from V and 8 bases from J, the junction contained 7 bases not matched to a gene. The CDR3 bases are TGTGCCAGCAGTTCGACAGGGCTTGGGGGCTACACCTTC. Its translation is CASSSTGLGGYTF.

As for this clonotype: A read error may be the cause here, since a much bigger clone is one base away. The chain couples TRBV5-1 to TRBJ2-7; D may be TRBD2 (6 bases). There are 15 residues in the CDR3. Germline V gene data show CDR1 as SGHRS and CDR2 as YFSETQ. Trimming cost V 3 bases and J 7 bases, with 20 bases left between them. CDR3 loop: CASSYRESSYNEQYF. The CDR3 coding sequence is TGCGCCAGCAGCTACCGGGAGTCCTCCTACAATGAGCAGTACTTC.

The genes are TRBV29-1 and TRBJ2-3; D may be TRBD1 (5 bases). Per germline, CDR1 SQVTM and CDR2 ANQGSEA. CDR3 length: 15 amino acids. V was cut by 4 bases and J by 0 bases, with 14 bases left in between. The chain's CDR3 is CSVVVTDTSTDTQYF. In DNA, the CDR3 is TGCAGCGTTGTAGTGACAGACACTAGCACAGATACGCAGTATTTT.

The chain couples TRBV10-2 to TRBJ2-3; 11 bases align to TRBD2. V was clipped by 6 bases and J by 0 bases; unmatched bases: 5. Per germline, CDR1 WSHSY and CDR2 SAAADI. The CDR3 is 16 amino acids. The CDR3 protein is CASSAGLAVSTDTQYF. The CDR3, as DNA: TGCGCCAGCAGCGCGGGACTAGCGGTCAGCACAGATACGCAGTATTTT.

The chain recombines TRBV29-1 with TRBJ2-1, with 10 positions matching TRBD2. Germline V lookup: CDR1 SQVTM, CDR2 ANQGSEA. The CDR3 loop spans 14 amino acids. V was clipped by 8 bases and J by 10 bases; unmatched bases: 14. The CDR3 loop is CSSGRLAGVREQFF. The CDR3, as DNA: TGCAGCTCCGGGAGGCTAGCGGGAGTTCGGGAGCAGTTCTTC.

The V and J genes are TRBV5-1 and TRBJ2-1; TRBD2 aligns across 11 bases. J gave up 5 bases and V 3 bases, and 1 base lay outside the gene matches. From germline, CDR1 is SGHRS and CDR2 YFSETQ. This CDR3 has 14 residues. The CDR3 sequence is CASSSGLADNEQFF. The CDR3 DNA reads TGCGCCAGCAGCTCGGGACTAGCGGACAATGAGCAGTTCTTC.

This clonotype was seen a handful of times. The J gene is TRBJ2-7, the V gene TRBV29-1; perhaps D is TRBD1 or TRBD2 (5 bases each). Deletions cut 4 bases from V and 0 bases from J, with 10 bases between. From germline, CDR1 is SQVTM and CDR2 ANQGSEA. The CDR3 covers 13 residues. CDR3 bases: TGCAGCGTTGTTTCAGGGAGCTCCTACGAGCAGTACTTC. Its translation is CSVVSGSSYEQYF.

V usage is TRBV6-5 and J usage is TRBJ1-4; 10 bases map to TRBD1. Germline V gene lookup returns CDR1 MNHEY and CDR2 SVGAGI. V shed 8 bases, J shed 7 bases, and the junction held 7 bases outside the gene matches. This CDR3 has 14 residues. The chain's CDR3 is CASPPRDRGEKLFF. The DNA for the CDR3 is TGTGCCAGCCCTCCCCGGGACAGGGGTGAAAAACTGTTTTTT.

This clonotype was counted a few times. The DNA is omitted, as the CDR3 cannot be located on it reliably, and the CDR3 follows TCRdb's listing. The rearrangement joins TRBV28 to TRBJ2-5; TRBD1, as called in the table, went unchecked against the DNA. Per germline, CDR1 MDHEN and CDR2 SYDVKM. Both ends counted, the CDR3 spans 14 residues. This chain's CDR3 is CASSFRAREETQYF.

V usage is TRBV5-1 and J usage is TRBJ2-3; 9 positions match TRBD1. V lost 4 bases to trimming and J lost 2 bases; unmatched junction nucleotides: 8. CDR3 length equals 16 residues. Germline V gene sequence: CDR1 SGHRS, CDR2 YFSETQ. CDR3 nucleotides: TGCGCCAGCAGCACGGGACAGGGTGGACACACAGATACGCAGTATTTT. Encoded protein: CASSTGQGGHTDTQYF.

V is TRBV4-1 and J is TRBJ2-1, with a weak D call TRBD1 (6 bases). The germline CDR1 and CDR2 sequences are MGHRA and YSYEKL. The CDR3 has 15 residues. V was cut by 0 bases and J by 3 bases, with 9 bases left in between. The CDR3 region has the DNA TGCGCCAGCAGCCAAGAGGGACAAATCTACAATGAGCAGTTCTTC. Protein: CASSQEGQIYNEQFF.

CDR3 sequence reads: CASSPGLAEYTDTQFF. CDR3 in DNA: TGTGCCAGCAGCCCCGGACTAGCGGAGTATACAGATACGCAGTTCTTC. This sequence joins TRBV7-9 and TRBJ2-1; TRBD2 aligns across 10 bases. Looked up from germline, CDR1 is SEHNR and CDR2 is FQNEAQ (reference sequence). V gave up 5 bases and J gave up 12 bases; unmatched junction bases: 16. The CDR3 consists of 16 residues.

The rearrangement links TRBV5-1 to TRBJ2-3, with 11 nucleotides matching TRBD2. This CDR3 is built from 17 residues. Trimming cost V 2 bases and J 4 bases; bases outside gene matches: 9. Germline values: CDR1 SGHRS, CDR2 YFSETQ. The CDR3: CASSFSGRADGADTQYF. CDR3 sequence (DNA): TGCGCCAGCAGCTTTAGCGGGAGGGCCGACGGTGCAGATACGCAGTATTTT.

In this sample, this clonotype turned up a few times. The CDR3 bases are TGTGCCAGCAGCGCAGGGTATTATCAGTACTTC. Its protein product is CASSAGYYQYF. This chain links TRBV7-2 with TRBJ2-5; D might be TRBD1 (5 bases). Trimming stripped 5 bases from V and 11 bases from J, with 12 bases between. From germline, CDR1 is SGHTA and CDR2 FQGNSA. The CDR3 runs 11 residues.

This chain connects TRBV6-2 or TRBV6-3 to TRBJ2-3; TRBD2 matches at 14 bases. Per the germline V gene, CDR1 is MNHEY and CDR2 is SVGEGT. The CDR3 has 17 residues. After removal of 6 bases from V and 4 bases from J, the junction contained 9 bases not matched to a gene. The CDR3 bases are TGTGCCAGCAGAGGGACTAGCGGGAGAGGTACGGCAGATACGCAGTATTTT. It specifies CASRGTSGRGTADTQYF.

The gene calls are TRBV5-1 and TRBJ1-5; 11 bases are a match to TRBD1. Germline loops: CDR1 SGHRS, CDR2 YFSETQ. V lost 3 bases, J lost 3 bases, and 2 bases stayed unmatched. The length of the CDR3 is 15 residues. CDR3 in DNA: TGCGCCAGCAGCTGGACAGGGGGCGCCAATCAGCCCCAGCATTTT. Translated: CASSWTGGANQPQHF.

This clonotype was detected once. The junction does not match germline at one end; this may be a read error. The chain's CDR3 is CSVLKGIKWTSGRVYYGQYF. The CDR3 DNA reads TGCAGCGTCCTAAAGGGTATCAAATGGACTAGCGGGAGGGTCTACTACGGGCAGTACTTC. The V call is TRBV29-1, the J call TRBJ2-7, with TRBD2 matching 15 bases. There are 20 residues in the CDR3. In germline, CDR1 is SQVTM, CDR2 ANQGSEA.

This CDR3 reads CASSQERVLAETQYF. CDR3 DNA sequence: TGCGCCAGCAGCCAAGAAAGGGTACTAGCGGAGACCCAGTACTTC. The chain has TRBV4-1 and TRBJ2-5; 7 positions agree with TRBD2. Germline loops: CDR1 MGHRA, CDR2 YSYEKL. J lost 5 bases, V lost 0 bases, and 6 bases had no gene match. The CDR3 covers 15 residues.

The sample holds a few counts of this clonotype. This sequence joins TRBV6-1 and TRBJ2-5; D not resolved. The germline gives CDR1 MNHNS, CDR2 SASEGT. This CDR3 contains 14 residues. V was pared by 6 bases and J by 3 bases, with 14 bases between. As DNA, the CDR3 is TGTGCCAGCAGAATACTGGGAATCAAAGAGACCCAGTACTTC. Residues: CASRILGIKETQYF.

The chain carries TRBV27 and TRBJ2-7, with unresolved D. This CDR3 region has 13 residues. Germline V gene data show CDR1 as MNHEY and CDR2 as SMNVEV (reference sequence). V lost 5 bases, J lost 5 bases, and 13 bases lay in between. Here the CDR3 DNA reads TGTGCCAGCAGTGCCGGCCGAGTGAACGAGCAGTACTTC. Translation: CASSAGRVNEQYF.

The rearrangement joins TRBV29-1 to TRBJ2-7; D gene unclear. The germline CDR1 and CDR2 sequences are SQVTM and ANQGSEA. The CDR3 spans 10 residues. V was trimmed by 4 bases and J by 7 bases, leaving 8 bases between them. CDR3 sequence reads: CSVAFSEQYF. CDR3 coding DNA: TGCAGCGTTGCTTTTAGTGAGCAGTACTTC.

This clonotype was seen a handful of times. The chain is built from TRBV6-5 and TRBJ2-7, with 9 bases aligning to TRBD2. The CDR3 runs to 15 residues. Germline CDR1 and CDR2: MNHEY and SVGAGI. After removal of 0 bases from V and 4 bases from J, the junction contained 4 bases not matched to a gene. For the CDR3, the DNA is TGTGCCAGCAGTTACTCGACTAGCGGTGGATACGAGCAGTACTTC. Its protein product is CASSYSTSGGYEQYF.